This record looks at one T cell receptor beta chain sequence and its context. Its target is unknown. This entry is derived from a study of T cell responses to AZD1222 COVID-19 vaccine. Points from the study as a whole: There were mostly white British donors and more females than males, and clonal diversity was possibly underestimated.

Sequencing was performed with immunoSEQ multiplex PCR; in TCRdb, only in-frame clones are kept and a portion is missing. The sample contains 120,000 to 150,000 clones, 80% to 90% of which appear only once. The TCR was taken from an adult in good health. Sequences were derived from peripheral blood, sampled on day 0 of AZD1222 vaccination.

CDR3 bases: TGTGCCAGCAGTCTGACAGGGCTCGAGCAGTACTTC. Translating gives CASSLTGLEQYF. This chain connects TRBV6-5 to TRBJ2-7; 7 bases align to TRBD1. This CDR3 is built from 12 residues. Germline V gives CDR1 MNHEY, CDR2 SVGAGI. J was trimmed by 6 bases and V by 5 bases; bases with no gene match: 4.